This T cell receptor (beta chain) was documented in a study of technical replicates of blood from a handful of donors. TCRdb's table, derived via immunoSEQ multiplex PCR, lists solely in-frame clones and lacks some. The profile shows some 77,000 clones, 80% to 95% of them singletons. Germline V gene data show CDR1 as MDHEN and CDR2 as SYDVKM. The CDR3 is 18 amino acids. V lost 6 bases and J lost 3; bases outside the gene matches: 18. This TCR derives from a human donor in good health. The sequencing sample was made of T cells isolated from PBMCs. This rearrangement joins TRBV28 to TRBJ2-3, with 7 bases that match TRBD1. In nucleotides, the CDR3 is TGTGCCAGCAGGGTGTTCCCCATCGTGACAGGGACGACAGATACGCAGTATTTT. Protein product: CASRVFPIVTGTTDTQYF.